Here is one T cell receptor beta chain with its context. The treatment was: preoperative locoregional IRX-2 cytokine immunotherapy. Preoperative locoregional IRX-2 cytokine immunotherapy was tested in the phase Ib source study. Using immunoSEQ multiplex PCR, the repertoire was profiled, and TCRdb retains in-frame clones only, with some absent. Among around 35,000 clones listed, about 95% were seen once. This record comes from a study of preoperative IRX-2 immunotherapy in early breast cancer. This CDR3 spans 16 amino acids. Trimming left V 5 bases short and J 5 bases short, with 21 bases between. Germline V gives CDR1 SGHTA, CDR2 FQGTGA.

The sample here was taken from a patient treated with IRX-2 immunotherapy. V gene TRBV7-3 combines with J gene TRBJ2-5; D may match TRBD1 or TRBD2 (5 bases each). The TCR originated in a human donor with breast cancer. The CDR3 DNA reads as TGTGCCAGCAGCCCCTCTCTGACGGGGCGAGGGGAGACCCAGTACTTC. Translating it yields CASSPSLTGRGETQYF.